This TCR beta chain was captured in a study of Graves' ophthalmopathy and Graves' hyperthyroidism. Study-level information: Peripheral blood collection took place at initial diagnosis, before any treatment.

RNA transcripts were the source from which TCR beta CDR3 regions were amplified. Amplification began with first-round RT-PCR using HTBI primers, then second-round multiplex PCR was performed. TCRdb recomputed calls from the multiplex PCR reads with MiXCR, one row per CDR3 protein. The profile shows 400,000 to 450,000 distinct CDR3 sequences, around a fifth of them singletons. Of note for this clonotype: Its antigen is not identified.

No donor had other autoimmune disease, uncontrolled infection, pregnancy or lactation. Points from the study as a whole: A roughly 76% specificity and about 90% sensitivity were achieved by a 13-signature model that separated ophthalmopathy from stable hyperthyroidism.

This TCR was sampled from a woman aged 18 to 35 with stable Graves' hyperthyroidism. The sequencing sample was made of peripheral blood.

CDR3 bases: TGTGCCAGTAGTATGGACTGGGAGTACGAGCAGTACTTC. Protein: CASSMDWEYEQYF. This chain joins TRBV19 and TRBJ2-7; TRBD2 is a possible D gene (5 bases). Germline V gene sequence: CDR1 LNHDA, CDR2 SQIVND (reference sequence). The germline V and J ends were trimmed by 3 bases and 4 bases, with 10 bases remaining between them. The CDR3 extends over 13 amino acids.